Listed below are T cell receptor beta chains from one sample, sequenced in a study of T cell changes during pregnancy in multiple sclerosis. The protocol was immunoSEQ multiplex PCR, while the TCRdb copy is restricted to in-frame clones and leaves out a portion. The repertoire holds some 28,000 clones, with approximately 88% as singletons. The source was CD4+ T cells from peripheral blood mononuclear cells, collected in the first trimester of pregnancy. These receptors were collected from a female donor in good health, enrolled as a control in a pregnancy study. CDR3s include the opening cysteine and the closing phenylalanine or tryptophan. Fields, in order: D gene, J gene, V gene, clone size, CDR3 protein, CDR3 DNA. A D gene is named only where the DNA matches it firmly. Size tells how often a clone was seen (once, few, many) or the class of an expanded clone, and some rows leave it out.

>TRBD1|TRBJ2-1|TRBV4-1|.
CASSQDRTGSRQFF
TGCGCCAGCAGCCAAGATAGGACAGGGAGTAGGCAGTTCTTC
>.|TRBJ1-4|TRBV4-2|few
CASSQLHQGYEKLFF
TGTGCCAGCAGCCAACTCCACCAGGGATACGAAAAACTGTTTTTT
>.|TRBJ2-4|TRBV6-1|once
CASSVRLAKNIQYF
TGTGCCAGCAGTGTACGGTTAGCCAAAAACATTCAGTACTTC
>.|TRBJ2-3|TRBV4-3|.
CASSHPRWSSGTDTQYF
TGCGCCAGCAGCCATCCCCGGTGGTCTAGCGGCACAGATACGCAGTATTTT
>.|TRBJ1-5|TRBV11-3|.
CASSFGGALDRSNQPQHF
TGTGCCAGCAGCTTTGGAGGGGCTCTAGATCGTAGCAATCAGCCCCAGCATTTT
>TRBD1|TRBJ2-5|TRBV2|.
CASSGGRGQETQYF
TGTGCCAGCAGTGGAGGCAGGGGGCAAGAGACCCAGTACTTC
>TRBD2|TRBJ2-1|TRBV7-2|.
CASSYTAGGVYNEQFF
TGTGCCAGCAGCTACACAGCGGGGGGAGTCTACAATGAGCAGTTCTTC
>TRBD2|TRBJ2-1|TRBV28|.
CASSSHSGGAVSEQFF
TGTGCCAGCAGTTCCCATAGCGGGGGGGCCGTTAGTGAGCAGTTCTTC
>.|TRBJ1-2|TRBV2|.
CASSEEKGNYGYTF
TGTGCCAGCAGTGAAGAGAAGGGGAACTATGGCTACACCTTC
>.|TRBJ2-6|TRBV27|.
CASSTLTPVSGANVLTF
TGTGCCAGCAGTACCCTAACCCCGGTCTCTGGGGCCAACGTCCTGACTTTC
>.|TRBJ2-5|TRBV4-1|once
CASSQEDWGDQYF
TGCGCCAGCAGCCAAGAAGACTGGGGGGACCAGTACTTC
>.|TRBJ2-3|TRBV28|.
CASSRDSLDTQYF
TGTGCCAGCAGTCGGGACTCACTAGATACGCAGTATTTT
>TRBD2|TRBJ2-3|TRBV4-3|.
CASSPGGGSDTQYF
TGCGCCAGCAGCCCGGGGGGAGGGTCAGATACGCAGTATTTT
>TRBD2|TRBJ2-1|TRBV4-1|.
CASSQDPGSGGPYNEQFF
TGCGCCAGCAGCCAAGACCCAGGTAGCGGGGGCCCTTACAATGAGCAGTTCTTC
>TRBD2|TRBJ2-7|TRBV28|few
CASSFGLAGVEQYF
TGTGCCAGCAGTTTTGGTCTAGCGGGAGTCGAGCAGTACTTC
>TRBD1|TRBJ2-4|TRBV19|.
CASSGTGGAGNIQYF
TGTGCCAGTAGTGGGACAGGGGGCGCGGGAAACATTCAGTACTTC
>TRBD1|TRBJ1-2|TRBV28|.
CASSLPGQWNYGYTF
TGTGCCAGCAGTTTACCGGGACAGTGGAACTATGGCTACACCTTC